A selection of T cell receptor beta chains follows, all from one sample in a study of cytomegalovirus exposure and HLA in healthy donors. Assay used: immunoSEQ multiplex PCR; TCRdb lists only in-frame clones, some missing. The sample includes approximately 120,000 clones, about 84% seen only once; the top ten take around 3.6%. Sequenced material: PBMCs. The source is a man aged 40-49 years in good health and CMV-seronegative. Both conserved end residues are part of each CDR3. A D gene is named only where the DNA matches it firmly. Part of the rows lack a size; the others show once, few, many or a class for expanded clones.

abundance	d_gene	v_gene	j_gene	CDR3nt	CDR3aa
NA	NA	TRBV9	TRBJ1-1	TGTGCCAGCAGCGTATTTCCTAACACTGAAGCTTTCTTT	CASSVFPNTEAFF
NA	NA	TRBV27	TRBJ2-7	TGTGCCAGCAGTCCACAGGGTACCTACGAGCAGTACTTC	CASSPQGTYEQYF
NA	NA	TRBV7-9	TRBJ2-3	TGTGCCTGTCAACAGCCCACAGATACGCAGTATTTT	CACQQPTDTQYF
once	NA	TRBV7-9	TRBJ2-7	TGTGCCAGTGGGCAGGGCAGCTCCTACGAGCAGTACTTC	CASGQGSSYEQYF
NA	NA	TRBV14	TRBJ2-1	TGTGCCAGCAGCTCGACTATAAGCTCCTACAATGAGCAGTTCTTC	CASSSTISSYNEQFF
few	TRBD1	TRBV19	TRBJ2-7	TGTGCCAGTAGTCCGGACAGGGGTCGATACGAGCAGTACTTC	CASSPDRGRYEQYF
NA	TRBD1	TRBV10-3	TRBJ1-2	TGTGCCATCAGAGGGACAGGAGGCGGCTACACCTTC	CAIRGTGGGYTF
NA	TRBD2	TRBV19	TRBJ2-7	TGTGCCAGTAGTATTGGGCTAGCGGGGGCCTACGAGCAGTACTTC	CASSIGLAGAYEQYF
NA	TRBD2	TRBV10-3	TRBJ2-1	TGTGCCATCAGTGAACTAGCGGGGGGCTCATACAATGAGCAGTTCTTC	CAISELAGGSYNEQFF
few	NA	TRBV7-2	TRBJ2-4	TGTGCCAGCAGCTTAAGGGGGAAAAACATTCAGTACTTC	CASSLRGKNIQYF
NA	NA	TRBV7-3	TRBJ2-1	TGTGCCAGCAGGGCAGGGATGGGCAATGAGCAGTTCTTC	CASRAGMGNEQFF
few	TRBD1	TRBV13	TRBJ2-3	TGTGCCAGCAGCTCGCGGGACAGGGTAGCAGATACGCAGTATTTT	CASSSRDRVADTQYF
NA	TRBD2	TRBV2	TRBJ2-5	TGTGCCAGCAAAAGTTGGACTAGCCTGTACCAAGAGACCCAGTACTTC	CASKSWTSLYQETQYF
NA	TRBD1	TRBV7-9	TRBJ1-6	TGTGCCAGCAGCTTAGCCCGTGGGACAGGGAATTCACCCCTCCACTTT	CASSLARGTGNSPLHF
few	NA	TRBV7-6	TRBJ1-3	TGTGCCAGCAGCTTAGGACCCCCTAACAGTGAAATCTCTGGAAACACCATATATTTT	CASSLGPPNSEISGNTIYF
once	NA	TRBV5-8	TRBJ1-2	TGTGCCAGCAGCTTGCGGGTCCCGCGGGACTATGGCTACACCTTC	CASSLRVPRDYGYTF
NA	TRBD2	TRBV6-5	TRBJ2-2	TGTGCCAGCATGTATAGCGGGGGGACCTCCGGGGAGCTGTTTTTT	CASMYSGGTSGELFF
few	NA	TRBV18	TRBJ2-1	TGTGCCAGCTCACCACTGCGAGACAATGAGCAGTTCTTC	CASSPLRDNEQFF
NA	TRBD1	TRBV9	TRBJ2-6	TGTGCCAGCAGCACCGGGACAGCCTCCTCTGGGGCCAACGTCCTGACTTTC	CASSTGTASSGANVLTF
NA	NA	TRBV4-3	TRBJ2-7	TGCGCCAGCAGCCAAAGACTGAGATCCAACGAGCAGTACTTC	CASSQRLRSNEQYF
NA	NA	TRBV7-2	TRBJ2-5	TGTGCCAGCAGCTTAGGTCGGGAGACCCAGTACTTC	CASSLGRETQYF
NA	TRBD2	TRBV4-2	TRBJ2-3	TGTGCCAGCAGCCAAGATCTCCGGACTAGCGCGGTGCATACGCAGTATTTT	CASSQDLRTSAVHTQYF
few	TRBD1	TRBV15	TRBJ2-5	TGTGCCACCAGCAGAGGGACAGGGGACCTGGAGACCCAGTACTTC	CATSRGTGDLETQYF
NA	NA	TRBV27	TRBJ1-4	TGTGCCAGCAGTGGCCCCGGGGTAGCAACTAATGAAAAACTGTTTTTT	CASSGPGVATNEKLFF
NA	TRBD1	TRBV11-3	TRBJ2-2	TGTGCCAGCAGCTCGAGACAGGGGACCGGGGAGCTGTTTTTT	CASSSRQGTGELFF
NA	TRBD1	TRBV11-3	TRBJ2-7	TGTGCCAGCAGCTTAGCCGGGACAGGGTCTTCCGAGCAGTACTTC	CASSLAGTGSSEQYF
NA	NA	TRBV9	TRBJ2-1	TGTGCCAGCAGCGTAGCGGGGGAGTCCTACAATGAGCAGTTCTTC	CASSVAGESYNEQFF
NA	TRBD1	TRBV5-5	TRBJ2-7	TGTGCCAGCAGCCCCCGGACAGGGCTTATCTACGAGCAGTACTTC	CASSPRTGLIYEQYF
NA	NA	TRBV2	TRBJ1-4	TGTGCCAGCAGTTTCCAGAATGAAAAACTGTTTTTT	CASSFQNEKLFF
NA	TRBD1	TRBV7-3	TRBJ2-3	TGTGCCAGCAGCGTGTCCGGGACAGAGACAGATACGCAGTATTTT	CASSVSGTETDTQYF
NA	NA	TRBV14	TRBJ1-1	TGTGCCAGCAGCCAACCGGGGGGGATAATTATGAACACTGAAGCTTTCTTT	CASSQPGGIIMNTEAFF
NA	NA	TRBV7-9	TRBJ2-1	TGTTCCAGCAGCTTTCCCCTTTTTAATGGGGCGGACCATGAGCAGTTCTTC	CSSSFPLFNGADHEQFF
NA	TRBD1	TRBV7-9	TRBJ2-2	TGTGCCAGCAGCTCCGCATGGGACAGGACTCCCGGGGAGCTGTTTTTT	CASSSAWDRTPGELFF
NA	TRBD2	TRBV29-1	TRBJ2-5	TGCAGCGTTGAAGGGGCTAGCGGGAGATCCCAAGAGACCCAGTACTTC	CSVEGASGRSQETQYF
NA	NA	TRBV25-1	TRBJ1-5	TGTGCCAGCAGTGCCCCGGGGAATCAGCCCCAGCATTTT	CASSAPGNQPQHF
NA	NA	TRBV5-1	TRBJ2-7	TGCGCCAGCAGCTCCGGACAGTCCCTTTTCTACGAGCAGTACTTC	CASSSGQSLFYEQYF
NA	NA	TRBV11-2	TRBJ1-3	TGTGCCAGCAGCTTCTCCTACTCCCCCCTTTCTGGAAACACCATATATTTT	CASSFSYSPLSGNTIYF
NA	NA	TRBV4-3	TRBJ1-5	TGCGCCAGCAGCCAAGACAGCGGTTTGGATCAGCCCCAGCATTTT	CASSQDSGLDQPQHF
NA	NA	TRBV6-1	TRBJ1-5	TGTGCCAGCAGTCCCCCGGGGGGGATTCAGCCCCAGCATTTT	CASSPPGGIQPQHF
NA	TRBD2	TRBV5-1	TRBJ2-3	TGCGCCAGCAGCGGACGGACTAGCGGGGACCTTGAAACGCAGTATTTT	CASSGRTSGDLETQYF
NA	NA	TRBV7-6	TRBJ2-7	TGTGCCAGCAGCTTAGTGCGGCCGTTTTACGAGCAGTACTTC	CASSLVRPFYEQYF
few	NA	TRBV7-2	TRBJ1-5	TGTGCCAGCAGCTTGGGGCCGTATGGGGATCAGCCCCAGCATTTT	CASSLGPYGDQPQHF
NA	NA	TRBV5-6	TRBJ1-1	TGTGCCAGCAGCAGGAGGAGGGACACTGAAGCTTTCTTT	CASSRRRDTEAFF
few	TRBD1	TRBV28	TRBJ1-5	TGTGCCAGCAGTTTAGCGGGACAGGGAGGTCAGCCCCAGCATTTT	CASSLAGQGGQPQHF